These T cell receptor beta chains were read from a single sample in a study of OX40 agonist ivuxolimab in advanced cancers. Clones were sequenced by immunoSEQ multiplex PCR, and TCRdb holds only the in-frame ones, with some missing. The table has 40,000 to 60,000 clones, over 85% seen once. Material: CD4+ or CD8+ T cells sorted from blood, obtained in a trial of the OX40 agonist ivuxolimab. All receptors derive from an adult with an advanced solid tumor such as melanoma, head and neck, liver or kidney cancer. The CDR3 runs from the conserved cysteine through the conserved F or W. The order of the fields is D gene, J gene, clone size, V gene, CDR3 DNA, CDR3 protein. A D gene is named only where the DNA matches it firmly. Some rows mark clone size as missing; the rest say once, few, many or name a class of expanded clone.

>TRBD2|TRBJ2-1|NA|TRBV27
TGTGCCAGCAGTGGAACGACTAGCGGCGCCTACAATGAGCAGTTCTTC
CASSGTTSGAYNEQFF
>TRBD1|TRBJ2-5|NA|TRBV10-1
TGCGCCACGGGACAGGGGGCGTTAGAGACCCAGTACTTC
CATGQGALETQYF
>TRBD2|TRBJ2-7|NA|TRBV5-5
TGTGCCAGCAGCTTGGCGGGGACTAGCGGGCGCATCGAGAGCTCCTACGAGCAGTACTTC
CASSLAGTSGRIESSYEQYF
>NA|TRBJ2-7|NA|TRBV5-4
TGTGCCAGCAGCATGGGCCCAGGGGACGACGAGCAGTACTTC
CASSMGPGDDEQYF
>TRBD1|TRBJ2-1|NA|TRBV27
TGTGCCAGCAGTTTATCACAGGGGTGGTATGAGCAGTTCTTC
CASSLSQGWYEQFF
>NA|TRBJ1-2|NA|TRBV27
TGTGCCAGCAGTTATGGGGGCACTAACTATGGCTACACCTTC
CASSYGGTNYGYTF
>TRBD1|TRBJ1-2|NA|TRBV5-6
TGTGCCAGCAGCTTACTCCGGGACAGGGCCAACTATGGCTACACCTTC
CASSLLRDRANYGYTF
>TRBD2|TRBJ2-1|NA|TRBV4-3
TGCGCCAGCAGCCAAGGGACTAGCGGGAGAGCATCCTACAATGAGCAGTTCTTC
CASSQGTSGRASYNEQFF
>NA|TRBJ1-5|NA|TRBV2
TGTGCCAGCGGCGGGGAGGGGGGCCCTAGGGTCCCCCATCAGCCCCAGCATTTT
CASGGEGGPRVPHQPQHF
>NA|TRBJ2-2|NA|TRBV6-5
TGTGCCAGCAGTTACTCGCCCGCCCTCGGGGAGCTGTTTTTT
CASSYSPALGELFF
>NA|TRBJ1-5|NA|TRBV19
TGTGCCAGTAGCCAGGGTAGTCAGCCCCAGCATTTT
CASSQGSQPQHF
>TRBD1|TRBJ1-5|once|TRBV19
TGTGCCAGTAGTATACGGGACAGTGGACAGCCCCAGCATTTT
CASSIRDSGQPQHF
>NA|TRBJ1-1|few|TRBV7-9
TGTGCCAGCAGCCGTGTGTTAGGGGGGACTGAAGCTTTCTTT
CASSRVLGGTEAFF
>NA|TRBJ1-1|NA|TRBV9
TGTGCCAGCAGCCCTCAGGGGACTGAAGCTTTCTTT
CASSPQGTEAFF
>NA|TRBJ1-1|NA|TRBV14
TGTGCCAGCAGACCGGACGGTAACACTGAAGCTTTCTTT
CASRPDGNTEAFF
>NA|TRBJ2-1|NA|TRBV28
TGTGCCAGCAGCTACAATGAGCAGTTCTTC
CASSYNEQFF
>NA|TRBJ2-3|few|TRBV4-3
TGCGCCAGCAGCCGGGGCGGGTCGGCAGATACGCAGTATTTT
CASSRGGSADTQYF
>NA|TRBJ2-1|NA|TRBV28
TGTGCCAGCAGTTTCCTTGGTCCTTTTGAGCAGTTCTTC
CASSFLGPFEQFF
>NA|TRBJ2-7|once|TRBV6-5
TGTGCCAGCAGTTACTTGGGACGCAACTCCTACGAGCAGTACTTC
CASSYLGRNSYEQYF
>TRBD2|TRBJ2-1|NA|TRBV27
TGTGCCAGCAGTCCAGGGACTAGCGGTTACAATGAGCAGTTCTTC
CASSPGTSGYNEQFF
>NA|TRBJ2-1|NA|TRBV27
TGTGCCAGCAGTTTGGGCAGGGCCAATGAGCAGTTCTTC
CASSLGRANEQFF
>TRBD2|TRBJ2-7|NA|TRBV13
TGTGCCAGCAGCTTAGGAGGTAGCGGGAGCTACTACGAGCAGTACTTC
CASSLGGSGSYYEQYF
>TRBD2|TRBJ2-2|NA|TRBV28
TGTGCCAGCAGTTTATGGCGGGAGCGCCCCGGGGAGCTGTTTTTT
CASSLWRERPGELFF
>TRBD1|TRBJ2-7|NA|TRBV4-1
TGCGCCAGCAGCCAAGTTGTGACAGGGGGCCACGAGCAGTACTTC
CASSQVVTGGHEQYF
>TRBD1|TRBJ1-2|once|TRBV2
TGTGCCAGCCCCGAGCCGGGACAGGGGCGCTACACCTTC
CASPEPGQGRYTF
>NA|TRBJ1-5|NA|TRBV10-1
TGCGCCAGCAGTGAGATCGGGGGCAGACCTAATAGCAATCAGCCCCAGCATTTT
CASSEIGGRPNSNQPQHF
>TRBD1|TRBJ1-1|NA|TRBV2
TGTGCCAGCAGTGAAGCCCGGGACAGGGTTACTGAAGCTTTCTTT
CASSEARDRVTEAFF
>TRBD2|TRBJ2-3|once|TRBV28
TGTGCCAGCAGTGGACTAGCGGGAGGGCCCTCCCCAGATACGCAGTATTTT
CASSGLAGGPSPDTQYF
>NA|TRBJ2-2|NA|TRBV28
TGTGCCAGCAGTTTAGTTGGGGGTGTCAACACCGGGGAGCTGTTTTTT
CASSLVGGVNTGELFF
>NA|TRBJ2-1|NA|TRBV11-2
TGTGCCAGCAGCTTAGCCCCGCAAAACCATGAGCAGTTCTTC
CASSLAPQNHEQFF
>NA|TRBJ1-4|NA|TRBV5-4
TGTGCCAGCAGCAGAGGTGGGTTGGATGAAAAACTGTTTTTT
CASSRGGLDEKLFF
>NA|TRBJ2-7|NA|TRBV19
TGTGCCAGTAGTAATACGGTATCCTACGAGCAGTACTTC
CASSNTVSYEQYF
>TRBD1|TRBJ2-1|NA|TRBV13
TGTGCCAGCAGCTCGGGACAGGCAGTTCACCAGTTCTTC
CASSSGQAVHQFF
>NA|TRBJ1-1|NA|TRBV5-1
TGCGCCAGCAGCTCCGGGACAAGTACTGAAGCTTTCTTT
CASSSGTSTEAFF
>NA|TRBJ1-5|NA|TRBV7-8
TGTGCCAGCAGCTTAACCCGGACATTTGGGATCAATCAGCCCCAGCATTTT
CASSLTRTFGINQPQHF
>NA|TRBJ2-7|once|TRBV6-5
TGTGCCAGCACCTTCTCCTACGAGCAGTACTTC
CASTFSYEQYF